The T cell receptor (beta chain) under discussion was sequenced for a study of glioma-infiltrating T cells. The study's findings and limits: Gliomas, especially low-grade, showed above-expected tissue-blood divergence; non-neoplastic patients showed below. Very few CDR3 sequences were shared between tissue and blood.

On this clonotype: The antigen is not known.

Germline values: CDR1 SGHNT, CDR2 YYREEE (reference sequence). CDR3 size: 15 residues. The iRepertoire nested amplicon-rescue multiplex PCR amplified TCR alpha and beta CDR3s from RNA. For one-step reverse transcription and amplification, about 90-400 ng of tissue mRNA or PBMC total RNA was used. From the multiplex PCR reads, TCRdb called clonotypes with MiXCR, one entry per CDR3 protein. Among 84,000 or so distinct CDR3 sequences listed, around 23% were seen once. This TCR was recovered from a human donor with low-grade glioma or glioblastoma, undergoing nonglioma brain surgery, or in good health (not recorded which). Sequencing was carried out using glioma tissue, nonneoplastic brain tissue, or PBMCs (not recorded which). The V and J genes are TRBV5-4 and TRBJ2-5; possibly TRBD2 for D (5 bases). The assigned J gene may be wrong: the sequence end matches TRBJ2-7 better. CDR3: CARSKAWTGDYEQYF. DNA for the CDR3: TGTGCCAGAAGTAAGGCTTGGACTGGCGACTACGAGCAGTACTTC.